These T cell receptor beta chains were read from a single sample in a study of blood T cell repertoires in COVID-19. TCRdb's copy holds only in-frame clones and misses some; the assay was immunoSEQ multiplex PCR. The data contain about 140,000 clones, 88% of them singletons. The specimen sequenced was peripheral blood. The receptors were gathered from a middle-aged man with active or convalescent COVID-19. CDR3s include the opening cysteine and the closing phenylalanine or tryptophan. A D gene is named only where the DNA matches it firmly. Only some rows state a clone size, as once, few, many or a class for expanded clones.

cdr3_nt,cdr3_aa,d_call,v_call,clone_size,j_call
TGTGCCAGCAGCATAACAGGGGTCGGGGAGCTGTTTTTT,CASSITGVGELFF,TRBD1,TRBV5-4,NA,TRBJ2-2
TGTGCCAGCAGTCTATGGACTAGCGGGAGGAGCTCCTACGAGCAGTACTTC,CASSLWTSGRSSYEQYF,TRBD2,TRBV28,NA,TRBJ2-7
TGCGCCAGCAGTGGTAGGGGGCGCGGTGGCTACACCTTC,CASSGRGRGGYTF,TRBD1,TRBV10-2,NA,TRBJ1-2
TGTGCCAGCAGTTACCGGCGACAGGGTTCAGACTATGGCTACACCTTC,CASSYRRQGSDYGYTF,TRBD1,TRBV6-5,NA,TRBJ1-2
TGTGCCAGCAGTCGGGGGGACAGGGAAAATTCACCCCTCCACTTT,CASSRGDRENSPLHF,TRBD1,TRBV28,NA,TRBJ1-6
TGCAGCGTTGAAGTGATGCGGAGAACCAAAAACATTCAGTACTTC,CSVEVMRRTKNIQYF,NA,TRBV29-1,many,TRBJ2-4
TGTGCCACCCGCCCGACAGGGGGCTTGCAGTACTTC,CATRPTGGLQYF,TRBD1,TRBV6-2/TRBV6-3,NA,TRBJ2-7
TGCGCCAGCAGCCAAGATGGGACAGGTGGAGGAGGCAATCAGCCCCAGCATTTT,CASSQDGTGGGGNQPQHF,TRBD1,TRBV4-1,few,TRBJ1-5
TGTGCCACCCCACCCGGTACTTTCTCCTACGAGCAGTACTTC,CATPPGTFSYEQYF,NA,TRBV6-5,NA,TRBJ2-7
TGTGCCAGCAGCCCGACTAGCGGGAACACCGGGGAGCTGTTTTTT,CASSPTSGNTGELFF,TRBD2,TRBV7-3,NA,TRBJ2-2
TGTGCCAGCAGCGGCCCCGGTACTAGGGCCAAAAACATTCAGTACTTC,CASSGPGTRAKNIQYF,NA,TRBV9,NA,TRBJ2-4
TGTGCCAGCAGCTCCCGGGACATTTGGGGCAATCAGCCCCAGCATTTT,CASSSRDIWGNQPQHF,NA,TRBV5-8,few,TRBJ1-5
TGTGCCAGCAGCTTACTTCTAGCGGGAACAGATACGCAGTATTTT,CASSLLLAGTDTQYF,TRBD2,TRBV7-9,NA,TRBJ2-3
TGTGCCAGCAGTTACTCAGGGGGAGTGCGACCCTACGAGCAGTACTTC,CASSYSGGVRPYEQYF,NA,TRBV6-5,NA,TRBJ2-7
TGTGCCAGCAGCGTGCTAGCGGGAGGGAGCACAGATACGCAGTATTTT,CASSVLAGGSTDTQYF,TRBD2,TRBV9,NA,TRBJ2-3
TGTGCCAGCAGGCTCTGGACTAGCGGGAGTATGCATGAGCAGTTCTTC,CASRLWTSGSMHEQFF,TRBD2,TRBV2,NA,TRBJ2-1
TGTGCCAGCAGCCCCGGGACAAAGCCCCAGCATTTT,CASSPGTKPQHF,NA,TRBV28,NA,TRBJ1-5
TGTGCCACCAGCGCCCCGGGACTAGCGGGAGGGGACCCCAGCAATGAGCAGTTCTTC,CATSAPGLAGGDPSNEQFF,TRBD2,TRBV15,NA,TRBJ2-1
TGTGCCAGCAGCTCCCGACAGCTCTCTGGGGCCAACGTCCTGACTTTC,CASSSRQLSGANVLTF,NA,TRBV7-8,NA,TRBJ2-6
TGTGCCTGGAGTGCACAGGGGGTTGCTGGGGAGACCCAGTACTTC,CAWSAQGVAGETQYF,TRBD1,TRBV30,NA,TRBJ2-5
TGTGCCAGCTCACCGCCACAGAGCCACGAGCAGTACTTC,CASSPPQSHEQYF,NA,TRBV18,NA,TRBJ2-7
TGTGCCAGCAGCCCCACCGGGACTAGCGGCTCCTACGAGCAGTACTTC,CASSPTGTSGSYEQYF,TRBD2,TRBV28,NA,TRBJ2-7
TGTGCCAGCAGTTTAGGGGGAGGGCCGAACACTGAAGCTTTCTTT,CASSLGGGPNTEAFF,NA,TRBV28,NA,TRBJ1-1
TGTGCCAGCAGTACCCAAGGGGGAGGGCCCACCTACGAGCAGTACTTC,CASSTQGGGPTYEQYF,NA,TRBV13,NA,TRBJ2-7
TGTGCCAGCAGTCCAATGACTAGCGGTACCTACAATGAGCAGTTCTTC,CASSPMTSGTYNEQFF,TRBD2,TRBV27,NA,TRBJ2-1
TGTGCCAGCCAGGGACAGGGAAAGAAAAACATTCAGTACTTC,CASQGQGKKNIQYF,TRBD1,TRBV6-6,NA,TRBJ2-4
TGTGCCAGCAGTTTTCCTTCGGGGGAGCTGTTTTTT,CASSFPSGELFF,NA,TRBV27,NA,TRBJ2-2
TGTGCCAGTATGAGTTACAACACTGAAGCTTTCTTT,CASMSYNTEAFF,NA,TRBV19,NA,TRBJ1-1
TGTGCCAGCTCACCAGGGACAGGGAATAACTATGGCTACACCTTC,CASSPGTGNNYGYTF,TRBD1,TRBV18,NA,TRBJ1-2
TGTGCCAGCAGCTTAAAGGCAGGGCAAGTCCTCTCTGGGGCCAACGTCCTGACTTTC,CASSLKAGQVLSGANVLTF,NA,TRBV7-9,NA,TRBJ2-6
TGTGCCAGCAGCCAAGGGCGGGGATGGAACACTGAAGCTTTCTTT,CASSQGRGWNTEAFF,NA,TRBV14,few,TRBJ1-1
TGTGCCAGCAGTTACTCGAGTACCTATGGCTACACCTTC,CASSYSSTYGYTF,NA,TRBV6-5,NA,TRBJ1-2
TGTGCCAGCAGTCAAAACAGGGGACCCTACGAGCAGTACTTC,CASSQNRGPYEQYF,TRBD1,TRBV27,NA,TRBJ2-7
TGTGCCAGCAGTCAACCTCGGACAGCCACTGAAGCTTTCTTT,CASSQPRTATEAFF,NA,TRBV28,NA,TRBJ1-1
TGCGCCAGCAGCCAAGTCCTAGCGGGAGCAGCAGATACGCAGTATTTT,CASSQVLAGAADTQYF,TRBD2,TRBV4-3,NA,TRBJ2-3
TGTGCCACCAGTTCAGCCGGGACAGGGGACGAGGAGACCCAGTACTTC,CATSSAGTGDEETQYF,TRBD1,TRBV24-1,NA,TRBJ2-5
TGTGCCAGCCCACACCTCCGGACTAGCGGGGAAGAGACCCAGTACTTC,CASPHLRTSGEETQYF,TRBD2,TRBV27,NA,TRBJ2-5